Presented here are 30 T cell receptor beta chains from one specimen sequenced in a study of siplizumab effects on memory and regulatory T cells. Measured with immunoSEQ multiplex PCR; TCRdb has only the in-frame clones, and not every one. The table has some 100,000 clones, about nine tenths seen once. Material for sequencing was CD4+ T cells sorted from blood. These receptors were obtained from a human donor in good health. Some clones in this sample may be carry-over from other donors' samples.

V is TRBV18 and J is TRBJ2-3; 8 nucleotides line up with TRBD2. There are 19 residues in the CDR3. The V segment lost 4 bases and the J segment 2 bases; nucleotides outside the gene matches: 17. Germline assignment: CDR1 KGHSH and CDR2 LQKENI. CDR3 sequence reads: CASSLFTSGGEGYTDTQYF. Here the CDR3 DNA reads TGTGCCAGCTCACTTTTTACTAGCGGAGGAGAGGGGTACACAGATACGCAGTATTTT.

The rearrangement joins TRBV19 to TRBJ1-6; tentatively, D is TRBD1 (5 bases). Germline assignment: CDR1 LNHDA and CDR2 SQIVND (reference sequence). Trimming shortened V by 0 bases and J by 10 bases, and 16 bases separated the two germline ends. The CDR3 is 16 amino acids. The DNA of the CDR3 is TGTGCCAGTAGTATAGATGGACACGGGAAGAGGTCACCCCTCCACTTT. Translation: CASSIDGHGKRSPLHF.

V and J are TRBV7-8 and TRBJ2-1, with 12 bases aligning to TRBD2. Germline trimming cut 5 bases from V and 7 bases from J; bases unmatched to any gene: 12. The CDR3 consists of 17 residues. Germline V gene data show CDR1 as SGHVS and CDR2 as FQNEAQ. The CDR3 DNA sequence: TGTGCCAGCAGCACGCGACTAGCGGGAGTGGGGGGTAATGAGCAGTTCTTC. Translation: CASSTRLAGVGGNEQFF.

The V and J genes are TRBV6-6 and TRBJ2-4; 7 bases are a match to TRBD1. There are 15 residues in the CDR3. The V segment lost 2 bases and the J segment 2 bases; nucleotides outside the gene matches: 3. Germline V gene sequence: CDR1 MNHNY, CDR2 SVGAGI (reference sequence). CDR3 region: CASSYTQGTKNIQYF. Here the CDR3 DNA reads TGTGCCAGCAGTTACACACAGGGGACCAAAAACATTCAGTACTTC.

The V gene is TRBV10-3, the J gene TRBJ2-1, with TRBD2 matching 8 bases. The CDR3 covers 16 residues. The ends lost 2 bases at V and 3 bases at J; junction bases unmatched: 6. CDR1 ENHRY and CDR2 SYGVKD come from the germline V gene. CDR3 DNA sequence: TGTGCCATCAGTGAGCCGACGGGACTAGGCTACAATGAGCAGTTCTTC. It specifies CAISEPTGLGYNEQFF.

The chain couples TRBV19 to TRBJ1-3; D may be TRBD1 (6 bases). The V gene's germline CDR1 is LNHDA and CDR2 SQIVND (reference sequence). Trimming left V 4 bases short and J 4 bases short, with 17 bases between. The CDR3 runs 16 residues. CDR3 nucleotides: TGTGCCAGTAGTACGCAAATTATAGGGACAGGAAACACCATATATTTT. Encoded protein: CASSTQIIGTGNTIYF.

The chain links TRBV7-8 to TRBJ2-1, with D perhaps matching TRBD1 (6 bases). This CDR3 is 15 amino acids long. Trimming left V 5 bases short and J 2 bases short, with 13 bases between. Germline loops: CDR1 SGHVS, CDR2 FQNEAQ. The CDR3 here is CASSITGQTYNEQFF. Written as DNA, the CDR3 is TGTGCCAGCAGCATTACCGGACAGACCTACAATGAGCAGTTCTTC.

This rearrangement joins TRBV6-6 to TRBJ1-3, with unresolved D. Trimming removed 6 bases from V and 0 bases from J, with 12 bases in between. Germline CDR1 reads MNHNY; CDR2 reads SVGAGI (reference sequence). The length of the CDR3 is 15 residues. The CDR3 region has the DNA TGTGCCAGCAGAACAAGCGGCCACTCTGGAAACACCATATATTTT. Residues: CASRTSGHSGNTIYF.

The rearrangement joins TRBV28 to TRBJ2-3; TRBD1 matches 8 bases. The CDR3 is made up of 16 amino acids. The ends lost 6 bases at V and 4 bases at J; junction bases unmatched: 12. Germline values: CDR1 MDHEN, CDR2 SYDVKM. The CDR3 region is CASSHFQGAGSDTQYF. The CDR3 nucleotides read TGTGCCAGCAGCCATTTCCAGGGGGCCGGTTCAGATACGCAGTATTTT.

The V and J genes are TRBV30 and TRBJ2-7; D call uncertain. The CDR3 is 14 residues long. The V end lost 1 base, the J end lost 0 bases, and 10 bases lay between the germline ends. The germline V gene encodes CDR1 GTSNPN and CDR2 SVGIG (reference sequence). CDR3: CAWSDLRRSYEQYF. CDR3 DNA: TGTGCCTGGAGTGACCTTCGGCGCTCCTACGAGCAGTACTTC.

The chain uses TRBV2 and TRBJ2-5; TRBD1 agrees at 9 bases. CDR3 length: 14 residues. Germline V gene lookup returns CDR1 SNHLY and CDR2 FYNNEI. Trimming at V came to 6 bases and at J to 4 bases, leaving 6 bases not matched to a gene. CDR3 nucleotide sequence: TGTGCCAGCAGCAAGGACAGGGGCCTAGAGACCCAGTACTTC. The encoded protein is CASSKDRGLETQYF. The whole variable domain, filled in from reference TRBV2 and TRBJ2-5, reads EPEVTQTPSHQVTQMGQEVILRCVPISNHLYFYWYRQILGQKVEFLVSFYNNEISEKSEIFDDQFSVERPDGSNFTLKIRSTKLEDSAMYFCASSKDRGLETQYFGPGTRLLVL.

This chain connects TRBV15 to TRBJ2-1; 10 nucleotides line up with TRBD2. The CDR3 contains 20 residues. V shed 5 bases, J shed 1 base, and the junction held 17 bases outside the gene matches. Germline assignment: CDR1 LNHNV and CDR2 YYDKDF (reference sequence). The CDR3 region has the DNA TGTGCCACCAGCTCCCCCCCGGGACTAGCGACATATGGTTCCTACAATGAGCAGTTCTTC. As protein: CATSSPPGLATYGSYNEQFF.

The V gene is TRBV12-5, the J gene TRBJ1-5; 7 positions agree with TRBD1. CDR3 size: 16 residues. Trimming at V came to 7 bases and at J to 7 bases, leaving 16 bases not matched to a gene. The germline CDR1 and CDR2 sequences are LGHNT and FRNRAP. The CDR3 here is CASAIYQGGKGQPQHF. The CDR3 DNA reads TGTGCTAGTGCCATCTATCAGGGGGGTAAAGGCCAGCCCCAGCATTTT.

This clone turned up a few times. The chain is built from TRBV28 and TRBJ1-1, with D unclear. The CDR3 consists of 15 residues. Germline V gives CDR1 MDHEN, CDR2 SYDVKM. V dropped 5 bases and J dropped 0 bases, with 13 bases sitting between them. CDR3 in amino acids: CASSPATPLNTEAFF. In DNA form, the CDR3 reads TGTGCCAGCAGTCCCGCCACTCCGTTGAACACTGAAGCTTTCTTT.

The chain carries TRBV6-1 and TRBJ1-5; D call uncertain. Germline V gene data show CDR1 as MNHNS and CDR2 as SASEGT. This CDR3 region has 13 residues. The V and J ends lost 7 bases and 5 bases respectively, with 12 bases between them. The CDR3 sequence is CASNPDLDQPQHF. In DNA form, the CDR3 reads TGTGCCAGCAACCCGGACCTTGATCAGCCCCAGCATTTT.

The chain carries TRBV6-5 and TRBJ1-2; TRBD1 matches 8 bases. The J segment lost 8 bases and the V segment lost 11 bases, leaving 13 bases of the junction unmatched. In germline, CDR1 is MNHEY, CDR2 SVGAGI. CDR3 length: 13 amino acids. The CDR3 sequence: CAFKTGEGVGYTF. CDR3 nucleotides: TGTGCCTTTAAGACAGGGGAGGGGGTGGGCTACACCTTC.

The chain couples TRBV28 to TRBJ2-2, with unresolved D. The germline CDR1 and CDR2 sequences are MDHEN and SYDVKM. Trimming removed 6 bases at V and 8 bases at J, with 10 bases between. The length of the CDR3 is 12 residues. The CDR3 loop reads CASSQAWGELFF. The CDR3 nucleotides are TGTGCCAGCAGCCAAGCGTGGGGGGAGCTGTTTTTT. The full variable domain, with the rest looked up from reference TRBV28 and TRBJ2-2, is DVKVTQSSRYLVKRTGEKVFLECVQDMDHENMFWYRQDPGLGLRLIYFSYDVKMKEKGDIPEGYSVSREKKERFSLILESASTNQTSMYLCASSQAWGELFFGEGSRLTVL.

The gene calls are TRBV11-2 and TRBJ1-5; D may be TRBD1 (6 bases). V lost 1 base and J 3 bases, leaving 7 bases between the germline ends. The CDR3 runs to 14 residues. Germline CDR1 reads SGHAT; CDR2 reads FQNNGV. CDR3 sequence reads: CASSLGQVNQPQHF. For the CDR3, the DNA is TGTGCCAGCAGCTTAGGACAGGTCAATCAGCCCCAGCATTTT.

The rearrangement uses TRBV2 and TRBJ1-2; D is uncertain. Trimming cost V 5 bases and J 2 bases, with 12 bases left between them. This CDR3 contains 14 residues. CDR1 and CDR2 (germline): SNHLY, FYNNEI. The CDR3 here is CASSIGRPNYGYTF. CDR3 nucleotides: TGTGCCAGCAGTATTGGGCGTCCGAACTATGGCTACACCTTC.

V is TRBV7-2 and J is TRBJ1-2; unclear D gene. The V gene lost 3 bases and the J gene lost 0 bases, with 11 bases spanning the gap. The V gene's germline CDR1 is SGHTA and CDR2 FQGNSA. This CDR3 region has 15 residues. The CDR3 spells CASSFIGQANYGYTF. The CDR3 DNA reads TGTGCCAGCAGCTTTATAGGTCAGGCTAACTATGGCTACACCTTC.

The genes are TRBV18 and TRBJ2-2, with D perhaps given as TRBD1 or TRBD2 (5 bases each). The CDR3 runs 15 residues. Trimming removed 3 bases at V and 4 bases at J, with 12 bases between. Germline assignment: CDR1 KGHSH and CDR2 LQKENI. The CDR3 DNA sequence: TGTGCCAGCTCACCGGAATCAGGGACCACCGGGGAGCTGTTTTTT. It yields the protein CASSPESGTTGELFF.

The chain joins TRBV18 to TRBJ2-2, with D perhaps matching TRBD1 (6 bases). Looked up from germline, CDR1 is KGHSH and CDR2 is LQKENI. Trimming took off 1 base at V and 1 base at J, with 10 bases between the two ends. The CDR3 consists of 16 residues. CDR3 bases: TGTGCCAGCTCACCACTACACAGGGAGAACACCGGGGAGCTGTTTTTT. It specifies CASSPLHRENTGELFF. Combining the CDR3 with reference TRBV18 and TRBJ2-2 gives the whole variable domain NAGVMQNPRHLVRRRGQEARLRCSPMKGHSHVYWYRQLPEEGLKFMVYLQKENIIDESGMPKERFSAEFPKEGPSILRIQQVVRGDSAAYFCASSPLHRENTGELFFGEGSRLTVL.

Concerning this clone itself: This clone may be a read error of a much larger clone one base away. This chain joins TRBV15 and TRBJ1-2, with 8 nucleotides matching TRBD1. The CDR3 is made up of 16 amino acids. Trimming took 0 bases from V and 7 from J; bases not matched to a gene: 10. From germline, CDR1 is LNHNV and CDR2 YYDKDF (reference sequence). The DNA of the CDR3 is TGTGCCACCAGCAGAGAAACGACAGGGGCTATAGGTGGCTACACCTTC. Its protein is CATSRETTGAIGGYTF.

This clone was recorded once. The genes are TRBV19 and TRBJ2-1; D may be TRBD1 or TRBD2 (7 bases each). CDR1 is LNHDA and CDR2 is SQIVND in the germline V gene (reference sequence). The V end lost 1 base, the J end lost 5 bases, and 21 bases lay between the germline ends. The CDR3 runs to 18 residues. In DNA form, the CDR3 reads TGTGCCAGTAGTATAGGGGGAGGGGGCCGCCAAGGGAACAATGAGCAGTTCTTC. It translates to CASSIGGGGRQGNNEQFF.

This clone has only a few counts. The rearrangement links TRBV11-3 to TRBJ2-7; weak D call: TRBD1 (6 bases). V dropped 5 bases and J dropped 3 bases, with 11 bases sitting between them. This CDR3 spans 13 amino acids. Germline-derived CDR1 and CDR2 are SGHNT and YENEEA. This CDR3 is CASSKQGIYEQYF. The CDR3 nucleotides are TGTGCCAGCAGCAAACAGGGAATCTACGAGCAGTACTTC.

The rearrangement links TRBV6-6 to TRBJ1-5; weak D call: TRBD1 (5 bases). This CDR3 has 15 amino acids. Germline loops: CDR1 MNHNY, CDR2 SVGAGI (reference sequence). V lost 6 bases and J lost 7, with 19 bases in between. The CDR3 DNA is TGTGCCAGCAGGCCTAGCGGAGGCTGGGGCCAGCCCCAGCATTTT. This gives the protein CASRPSGGWGQPQHF.

The chain employs TRBV4-2 and TRBJ2-1, with 15 bases identical to TRBD2. This CDR3 has 15 residues. After removal of 5 bases from V and 10 bases from J, the junction contained 6 bases not matched to a gene. Germline lookup yields CDR1 LGHNA and CDR2 YNFKEQ. The CDR3 coding sequence is TGTGCCAGCAGCTCGGGACTAGCGGGGGGATACGAGCAGTTCTTC. It specifies CASSSGLAGGYEQFF.

V and J are TRBV19 and TRBJ2-1; no reliable D call. From germline, CDR1 is LNHDA and CDR2 SQIVND (reference sequence). The CDR3 is made up of 13 amino acids. Trimming pared 5 bases from V and 10 bases from J, leaving 15 bases between. The CDR3 loop is CASSLSGQGEQFF. In DNA, the CDR3 is TGTGCCAGTAGTCTTTCAGGTCAAGGGGAGCAGTTCTTC.

The rearrangement links TRBV18 to TRBJ1-4, with D tentatively TRBD1 (6 bases). Trimming took 1 base from V and 5 from J, leaving 8 bases between them. Germline CDR1 and CDR2: KGHSH and LQKENI. CDR3 length: 14 amino acids. CDR3 nucleotide sequence: TGTGCCAGCTCACCACAGGGGGAAAATGAAAAACTGTTTTTT. Its protein product is CASSPQGENEKLFF.

The CDR3 protein is CASSLSHQTDTQYF. The DNA of the CDR3 is TGTGCCAGCAGCTTAAGCCACCAAACAGATACGCAGTATTTT. The chain recombines TRBV5-5 with TRBJ2-3; no clear D gene. The V and J ends lost 2 bases and 3 bases respectively, with 10 bases between them. This CDR3 comprises 14 residues. Germline V gene lookup returns CDR1 SGHKS and CDR2 YYEKEE (reference sequence).